This is a list of T cell receptor beta chains from one sample in a study of tumor T cells in aggressive B-cell lymphoma. The protocol was immunoSEQ multiplex PCR, while the TCRdb copy is restricted to in-frame clones and leaves out a portion. The sample records 9,500 to 10,000 clones, approximately 85% being singletons. Sequenced: tumor tissue. These receptors came from an adult with diffuse large B cell lymphoma. The CDR3 runs from the conserved cysteine through the conserved F or W. The order of the fields is clone size, V gene, D gene, J gene, CDR3 length, CDR3 DNA, CDR3 protein. D genes are given only for firm matches. Clone size is given for some rows only: seen once, a few or many times, or a class if the clone is expanded.

>.|TRBV7-2|.|TRBJ2-7|12
TGTGCCAGCAGCTTTAACACCTACGAGCAGTACTTC
CASSFNTYEQYF
>.|TRBV14|.|TRBJ2-1|16
TGTGCCAGCAGCACTATCATCAGGGCCTCCTACAATGAGCAGTTCTTC
CASSTIIRASYNEQFF
>.|TRBV5-5|TRBD1|TRBJ1-4|16
TGTGCCAGCAGCTTGGTAGAGGGACAGCCTAATGAAAAACTGTTTTTT
CASSLVEGQPNEKLFF
>.|TRBV28|TRBD1|TRBJ1-1|15
TGTGCCAGCAGTTCCGGGACAGGGACGAACACTGAAGCTTTCTTT
CASSSGTGTNTEAFF
>.|TRBV10-3|TRBD2|TRBJ2-5|15
TGTGCCATCAGTGACCAGACTAGCGGCCAAGAGACCCAGTACTTC
CAISDQTSGQETQYF
>.|TRBV30|.|TRBJ2-7|11
TGTGCCTGGACACTCCTGAGGGAGCAGTACTTC
CAWTLLREQYF
>.|TRBV27|TRBD1|TRBJ1-5|13
TGTGCCAGCAGTAAAGGGGGCTTAGGGCCCCAGCATTTT
CASSKGGLGPQHF
>.|TRBV5-1|TRBD1|TRBJ2-7|17
TGCGCCAGCAGCTTGGGTAGCGGACAGGGGCTAACGGCGGGATCTTACTTC
CASSLGSGQGLTAGSYF
>.|TRBV19|.|TRBJ2-5|12
TGTGCCAGTAGACAATCTGGAGAGACCCAGTACTTC
CASRQSGETQYF
>.|TRBV30|TRBD2|TRBJ2-1|15
TGTGCCTGGAATAGCGGGACTAGCGGGAGTTATGAGCAGTTCTTC
CAWNSGTSGSYEQFF
>.|TRBV6-4|TRBD2|TRBJ2-1|15
TGTGCCAGCAGTCCTGGACTAGCGGGAGTCGATGAGCAGTTCTTC
CASSPGLAGVDEQFF
>once|TRBV9|TRBD2|TRBJ2-7|13
TGTGCCAGCAGTGCCGAGCGGGGCCACGAGCAGTACTTC
CASSAERGHEQYF
>.|TRBV30|.|TRBJ1-5|15
TGTGCCTGGAGTGTAAAATCGGGGGGCGGTCAGCCCCAGCATTTT
CAWSVKSGGGQPQHF
>.|TRBV6-5|.|TRBJ2-5|13
TGTGCCAGCAGTTACATCCAGGGAGAGACCCAGTACTTC
CASSYIQGETQYF
>.|TRBV18|.|TRBJ2-1|15
TGTGCCAGCTCACCAGGGGGACACCAGTACAATGAGCAGTTCTTC
CASSPGGHQYNEQFF
>.|TRBV29-1|.|TRBJ2-3|16
TGCAGCGTCGGGCTGGCGAGGGCAAGGGGCACAGATACGCAGTATTTT
CSVGLARARGTDTQYF
>.|TRBV13|TRBD2|TRBJ2-5|15
TGTGCCAGCAGCTTAGGGCAGCGGGGGCTAGAGACCCAGTACTTC
CASSLGQRGLETQYF
>few|TRBV29-1|.|TRBJ2-7|14
TGCAGCGTCCCCGACAGGATCAGCTCCTACGAGCAGTACTTC
CSVPDRISSYEQYF
>.|TRBV4-2|TRBD1|TRBJ2-7|16
TGTGCCAGCAGCCAAGGCAGGACAGGGGGCGACTACGAGCAGTACTTC
CASSQGRTGGDYEQYF
>.|TRBV5-5|TRBD1|TRBJ1-6|13
TGTGCCAGCAGCTTAACAGGGGATTCACCCCTCCACTTT
CASSLTGDSPLHF
>.|TRBV4-3|TRBD2|TRBJ2-3|16
TGCGCCAGCAGCCAAGACGCGACTAGCGGCGGAGCGGGGCAGTATTTT
CASSQDATSGGAGQYF
>.|TRBV7-2|TRBD1|TRBJ2-7|14
TGTGCCAGCAGCTTAGGGGGACAGTTCTACGAGCAGTACTTC
CASSLGGQFYEQYF
>.|TRBV28|TRBD1|TRBJ2-5|15
TGTGCCAGCAGTCAATTGACAGGGAACCAAGAGACCCAGTACTTC
CASSQLTGNQETQYF
>.|TRBV19|.|TRBJ2-7|13
TGTGCCAGTAGTATAGATCGCTCCTACGAGCAGTACTTC
CASSIDRSYEQYF
>.|TRBV28|.|TRBJ2-7|12
TGTGCCAGCAGTTCCCAGGGCCCCGAGCAGTACTTC
CASSSQGPEQYF
>once|TRBV21-1|.|TRBJ2-1|21
TGTGCCAGCAGCAAAGTACAGGGAAAGGGTCTAGCGGGAGGGCGGAGCAGTGAGCAGTTCTTC
CASSKVQGKGLAGGRSSEQFF
>.|TRBV2|TRBD1|TRBJ1-1|12
TGTGCCAGCAGTTGGACAGGGAGCGAAGCTTTCTTT
CASSWTGSEAFF
>.|TRBV5-4|.|TRBJ1-1|16
TGTGCCAGCAGCTTGGCCCCGATCGGGGGGAGCACTGAAGCTTTCTTT
CASSLAPIGGSTEAFF
>.|TRBV9|TRBD2|TRBJ2-7|17
TGTGCCAGCAGCCCCCGTCGGACTAGCGGCGACAGGTACGAGCAGTACTTC
CASSPRRTSGDRYEQYF
>.|TRBV5-1|.|TRBJ1-4|14
TGCGCCAGCAGTCCGAGCTCAACTAATGAAAAACTGTTTTTT
CASSPSSTNEKLFF
>.|TRBV29-1|.|TRBJ2-1|13
TGCAGCGTTTTGTCTAGCGCCTACAATGAGCAGTTCTTC
CSVLSSAYNEQFF
>.|TRBV30|.|TRBJ2-7|15
TGTGCCTGGAGTGGACGGAAACAGGTTGGCACCGAGCAGTACTTC
CAWSGRKQVGTEQYF
>.|TRBV28|.|TRBJ2-1|15
TGTGCCAGCAGCCTAGCCCGGGGGTCCTACAATGAGCAGTTCTTC
CASSLARGSYNEQFF
>.|TRBV19|TRBD1|TRBJ1-1|12
TGTGCCAGTAGTATGGGGACAGGGGCCGCTTTCTTT
CASSMGTGAAFF
>.|TRBV28|.|TRBJ2-5|14
TGTGCCAGCAGTTTATCAGACCGGAGGGAGACCCAGTACTTC
CASSLSDRRETQYF
>.|TRBV28|.|TRBJ1-3|14
TGTGCCAGCAGTTTATACAGGACTGGAAACACCATATATTTT
CASSLYRTGNTIYF
>.|TRBV7-9|.|TRBJ1-5|13
TGTGCCAGCAGCTTAGGCCAGGTCCAGCCCCAGCATTTT
CASSLGQVQPQHF
>.|TRBV27|TRBD1|TRBJ2-7|14
TGTGCCAGCAGTTTATATCCAGGGGGCTACGAGCAGTACTTC
CASSLYPGGYEQYF
>.|TRBV30|.|TRBJ1-1|13
TGTGCCTGGAGTAGGACAGTGAACACTGAAGCTTTCTTT
CAWSRTVNTEAFF
>.|TRBV2|TRBD1|TRBJ1-2|16
TGTGCCAGCACCCCCTCGGGCAGGGGGCCTTCTTGGGGCTACACCTTC
CASTPSGRGPSWGYTF
>once|TRBV21-1|.|TRBJ2-1|17
TGTGCCAGCAGCTCCGCCCAAGGGGACAGGCCCGACAATGAGCAGTTCTTC
CASSSAQGDRPDNEQFF
>.|TRBV19|.|TRBJ1-5|17
TGTGCCAGTAGTATGAGGACCGCAGGGATAGGCAATCAGCCCCAGCATTTT
CASSMRTAGIGNQPQHF
>.|TRBV11-2|TRBD1|TRBJ1-4|15
TGTGCCAGCAGCTCCCGGGACAGGGGTAATGAAAAACTGTTTTTT
CASSSRDRGNEKLFF
>.|TRBV7-9|TRBD1|TRBJ2-7|15
TGTGCCAGCAGCTCCCGGACAGGGGGTACCTACGAGCAGTACTTC
CASSSRTGGTYEQYF